The present T cell receptor (beta chain) was sequenced within a study of cytomegalovirus exposure and HLA in healthy donors. Study information: Around 180 million T cells yielded 90 million to 130 million unique TCR beta sequences in earlier analysis.

This CDR3 has 14 residues. Germline lookup yields CDR1 SGHNT and CDR2 YYREEE (reference sequence). The J segment lost 8 bases and the V segment lost 4 bases, leaving 5 bases of the junction unmatched. Note on this clone: What it recognizes is unknown.

The study's findings and limits: Three chains linked to CMV were shown in vitro to be specific for CMV antigens.

A multiplex PCR was run with 60 Vbeta primers and 13 Jbeta primers. Sequenced by immunoSEQ multiplex PCR; TCRdb stores in-frame clones only, minus some. This table holds some 75,000 clones. The chain uses TRBV5-4 and TRBJ1-4; TRBD1 matches at 10 bases. This receptor was taken from a man between 40 and 49 years old in good health and CMV-seronegative. Sample: PBMCs. Here the CDR3 DNA reads TGTGCCAGCAGCCCTGACAGGGGGCACGAAAAACTGTTTTTT. Its translation: CASSPDRGHEKLFF.